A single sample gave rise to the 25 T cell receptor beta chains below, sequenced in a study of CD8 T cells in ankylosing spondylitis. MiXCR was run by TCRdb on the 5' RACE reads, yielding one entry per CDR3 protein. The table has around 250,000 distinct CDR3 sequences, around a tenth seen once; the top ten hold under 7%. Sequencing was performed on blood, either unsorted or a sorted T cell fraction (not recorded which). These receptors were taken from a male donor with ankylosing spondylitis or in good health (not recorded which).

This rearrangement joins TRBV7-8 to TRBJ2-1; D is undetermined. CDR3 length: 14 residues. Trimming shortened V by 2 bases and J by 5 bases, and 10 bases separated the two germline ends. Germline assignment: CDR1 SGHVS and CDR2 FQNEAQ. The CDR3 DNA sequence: TGTGCCAGCAGCTTACAGGAACTTAACAATGAGCAGTTCTTC. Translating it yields CASSLQELNNEQFF.

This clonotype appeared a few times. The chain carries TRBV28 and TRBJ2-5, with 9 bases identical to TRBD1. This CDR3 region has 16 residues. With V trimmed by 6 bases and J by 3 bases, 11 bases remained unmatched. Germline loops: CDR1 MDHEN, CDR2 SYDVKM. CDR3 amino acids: CASRPRRRDREETQYF. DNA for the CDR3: TGTGCCAGCAGACCACGCCGCCGGGACAGGGAAGAGACCCAGTACTTC.

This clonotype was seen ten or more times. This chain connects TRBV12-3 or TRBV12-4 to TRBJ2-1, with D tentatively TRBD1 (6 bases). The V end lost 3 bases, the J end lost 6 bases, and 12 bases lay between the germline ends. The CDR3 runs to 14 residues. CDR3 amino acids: CASSFGLGGNEQFF. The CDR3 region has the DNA TGTGCCAGCAGTTTCGGGTTAGGGGGCAATGAGCAGTTCTTC.

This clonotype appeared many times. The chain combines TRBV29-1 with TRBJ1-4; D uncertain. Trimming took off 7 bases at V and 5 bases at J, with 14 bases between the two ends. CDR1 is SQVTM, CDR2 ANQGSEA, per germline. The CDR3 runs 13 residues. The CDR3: CSACAALNEKLFF. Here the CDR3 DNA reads TGCAGCGCGTGCGCGGCTCTGAATGAAAAACTGTTTTTT.

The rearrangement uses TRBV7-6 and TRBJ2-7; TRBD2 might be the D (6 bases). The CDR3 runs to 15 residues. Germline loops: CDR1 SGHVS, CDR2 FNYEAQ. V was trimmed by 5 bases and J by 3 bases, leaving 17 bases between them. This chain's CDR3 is CASSAMEGPGYEQYF. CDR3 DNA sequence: TGTGCCAGCAGCGCCATGGAGGGGCCGGGCTACGAGCAGTACTTC.

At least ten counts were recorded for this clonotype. The CDR3 here is CSAHVSSSYNEQFF. The CDR3 region has the DNA TGCAGTGCCCACGTATCAAGCTCCTACAATGAGCAGTTCTTC. This sequence joins TRBV20-1 and TRBJ2-1; the D is unclear. This CDR3 contains 14 residues. Germline assignment: CDR1 DFQATT and CDR2 SNEGSKA (reference sequence). The V and J ends lost 6 bases and 0 bases respectively, with 12 bases between them.

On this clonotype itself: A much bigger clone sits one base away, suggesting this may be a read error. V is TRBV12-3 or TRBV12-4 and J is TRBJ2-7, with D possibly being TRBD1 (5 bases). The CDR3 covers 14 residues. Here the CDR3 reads CACSLGHRTYEQYF. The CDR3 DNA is TGTGCCTGCAGCCTCGGGCACAGGACCTACGAGCAGTACTTC.

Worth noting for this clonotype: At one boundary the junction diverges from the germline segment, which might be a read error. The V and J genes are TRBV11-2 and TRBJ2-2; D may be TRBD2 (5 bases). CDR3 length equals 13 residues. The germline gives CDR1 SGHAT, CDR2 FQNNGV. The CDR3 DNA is TGTGCCAGCAGCCCTAGGACGGCCGGGGAACTGTTTTTT. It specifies CASSPRTAGELFF.

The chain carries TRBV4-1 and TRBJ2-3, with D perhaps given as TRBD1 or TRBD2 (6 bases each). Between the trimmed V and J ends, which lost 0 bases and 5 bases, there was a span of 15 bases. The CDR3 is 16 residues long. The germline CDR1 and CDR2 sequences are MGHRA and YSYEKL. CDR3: CASSQEPGANGDTQYF. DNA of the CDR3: TGCGCCAGCAGCCAAGAACCGGGGGCCAATGGAGATACGCAGTATTTT.

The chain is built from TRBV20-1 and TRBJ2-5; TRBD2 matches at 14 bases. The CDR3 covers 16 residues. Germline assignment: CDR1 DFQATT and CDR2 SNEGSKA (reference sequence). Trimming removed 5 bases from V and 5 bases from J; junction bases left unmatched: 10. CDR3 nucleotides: TGCAGTGCTTCGACTAGCGGGAGGGAGCCCTTTGAGACCCAGTACTTC. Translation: CSASTSGREPFETQYF.

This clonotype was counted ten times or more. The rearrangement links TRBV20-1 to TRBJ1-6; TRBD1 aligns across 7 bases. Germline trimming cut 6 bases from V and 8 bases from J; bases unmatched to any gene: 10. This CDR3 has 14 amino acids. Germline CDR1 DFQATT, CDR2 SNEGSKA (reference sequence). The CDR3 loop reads CSAGAGGRDSPLHF. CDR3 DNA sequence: TGCAGTGCCGGCGCAGGGGGGCGGGATTCACCCCTCCACTTT.

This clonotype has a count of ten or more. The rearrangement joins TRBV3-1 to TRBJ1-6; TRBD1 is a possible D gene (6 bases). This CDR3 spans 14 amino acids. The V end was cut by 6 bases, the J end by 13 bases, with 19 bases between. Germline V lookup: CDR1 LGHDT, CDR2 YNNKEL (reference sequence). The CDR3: CASRLRQERGPLHF. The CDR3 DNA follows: TGTGCCAGCAGACTAAGACAGGAGAGAGGGCCCCTCCACTTT.

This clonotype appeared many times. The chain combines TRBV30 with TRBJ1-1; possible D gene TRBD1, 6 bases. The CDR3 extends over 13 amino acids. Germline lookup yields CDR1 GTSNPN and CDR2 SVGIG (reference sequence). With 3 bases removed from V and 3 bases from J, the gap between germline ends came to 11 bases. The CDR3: CAWSKGVYTEAFF. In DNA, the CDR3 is TGTGCCTGGAGCAAGGGGGTATACACTGAAGCTTTCTTT.

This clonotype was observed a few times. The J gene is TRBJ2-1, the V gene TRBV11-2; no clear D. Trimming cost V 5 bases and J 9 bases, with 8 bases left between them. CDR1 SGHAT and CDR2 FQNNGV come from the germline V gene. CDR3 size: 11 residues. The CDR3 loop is CASSPPFEQFF. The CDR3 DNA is TGTGCCAGCAGCCCCCCTTTTGAGCAGTTCTTC. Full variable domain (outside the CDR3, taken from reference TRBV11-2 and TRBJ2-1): EAGVAQSPRYKIIEKRQSVAFWCNPISGHATLYWYQQILGQGPKLLIQFQNNGVVDDSQLPKDRFSAERLKGVDSTLKIQPAKLEDSAVYLCASSPPFEQFFGPGTRLTVL.

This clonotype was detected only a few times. The CDR3 nucleotides read TGTGCCAGCAGCCCGAGAAGGCCCACAGATACGCAGTATTTT. It specifies CASSPRRPTDTQYF. The J gene is TRBJ2-3, the V gene TRBV12-3 or TRBV12-4; D not resolved. The CDR3 has 14 amino acids. The V gene lost 6 bases and the J gene lost 2 bases, with 12 bases spanning the gap.

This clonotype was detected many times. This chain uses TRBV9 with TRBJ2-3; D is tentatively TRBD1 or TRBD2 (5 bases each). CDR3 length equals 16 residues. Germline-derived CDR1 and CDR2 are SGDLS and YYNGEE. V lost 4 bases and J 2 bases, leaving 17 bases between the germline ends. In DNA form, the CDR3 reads TGTGCCAGCAGCCTCTCAGGGAGCCAAAACACAGATACGCAGTATTTT. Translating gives CASSLSGSQNTDTQYF.

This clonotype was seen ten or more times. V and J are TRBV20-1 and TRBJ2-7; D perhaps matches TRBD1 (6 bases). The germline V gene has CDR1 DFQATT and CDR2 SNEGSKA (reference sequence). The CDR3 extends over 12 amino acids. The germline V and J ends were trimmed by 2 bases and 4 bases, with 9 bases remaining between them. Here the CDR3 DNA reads TGCAGTGCTAGACAGACAGGTTACGAGCAGTACTTC. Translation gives CSARQTGYEQYF.

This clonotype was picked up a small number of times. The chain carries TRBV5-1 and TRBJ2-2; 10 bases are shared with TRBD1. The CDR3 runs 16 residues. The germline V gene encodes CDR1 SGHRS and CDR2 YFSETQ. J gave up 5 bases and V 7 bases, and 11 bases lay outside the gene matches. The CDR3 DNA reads TGCGCCAGCGTTGCAACCGGGACAGGGGCGACCGGGGAGCTGTTTTTT. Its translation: CASVATGTGATGELFF.

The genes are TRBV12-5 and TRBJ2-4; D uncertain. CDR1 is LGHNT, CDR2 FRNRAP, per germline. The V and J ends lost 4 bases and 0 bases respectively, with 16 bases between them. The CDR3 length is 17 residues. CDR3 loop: CASGSEFHQIAKNIQYF. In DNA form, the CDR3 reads TGTGCTAGTGGTTCAGAATTTCATCAAATAGCCAAAAACATTCAGTACTTC. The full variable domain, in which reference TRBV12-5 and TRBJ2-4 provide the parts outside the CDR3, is DARVTQTPRHKVTEMGQEVTMRCQPILGHNTVFWYRQTMMQGLELLAYFRNRAPLDDSGMPKDRFSAEMPDATLATLKIQPSEPRDSAVYFCASGSEFHQIAKNIQYFGAGTRLSVL.

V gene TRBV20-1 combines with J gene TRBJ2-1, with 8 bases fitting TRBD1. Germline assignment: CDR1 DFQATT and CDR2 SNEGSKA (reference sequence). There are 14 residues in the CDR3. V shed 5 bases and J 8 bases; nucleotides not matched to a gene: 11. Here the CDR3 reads CSAPPWTGFDEQFF. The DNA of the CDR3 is TGCAGTGCTCCACCTTGGACAGGGTTTGATGAGCAGTTCTTC.

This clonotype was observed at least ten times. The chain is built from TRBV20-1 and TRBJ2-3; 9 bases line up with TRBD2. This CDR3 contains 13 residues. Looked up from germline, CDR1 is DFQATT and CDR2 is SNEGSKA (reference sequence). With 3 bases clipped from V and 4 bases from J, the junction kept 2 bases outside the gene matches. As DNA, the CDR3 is TGCAGTGCTAGGGGACTAGCCCCAGATACGCAGTATTTT. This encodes CSARGLAPDTQYF.

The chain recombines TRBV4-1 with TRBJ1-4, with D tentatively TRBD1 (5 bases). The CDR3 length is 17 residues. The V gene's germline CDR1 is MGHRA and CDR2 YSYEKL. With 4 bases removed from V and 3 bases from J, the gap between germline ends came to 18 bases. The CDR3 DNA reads TGCGCCAGCAGCCCTCTGGGCAGGGAACGGGCTAATGAAAAACTGTTTTTT. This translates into CASSPLGRERANEKLFF.

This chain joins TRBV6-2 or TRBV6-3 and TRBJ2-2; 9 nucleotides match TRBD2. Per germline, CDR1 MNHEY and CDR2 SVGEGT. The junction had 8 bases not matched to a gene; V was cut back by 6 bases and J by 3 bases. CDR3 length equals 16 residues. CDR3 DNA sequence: TGTGCCAGCAGGCCCCAGGAGCGGGGGGACACCGGGGAGCTGTTTTTT. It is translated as CASRPQERGDTGELFF.

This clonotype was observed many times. The CDR3 sequence: CASSYRGMPGGYTF. The CDR3 DNA sequence: TGTGCCAGCAGTTACCGAGGCATGCCGGGTGGCTACACCTTC. The chain is built from TRBV6-5 and TRBJ1-2; D ambiguous. The germline V and J ends were trimmed by 2 bases and 7 bases, with 14 bases remaining between them. Germline V gene data show CDR1 as MNHEY and CDR2 as SVGAGI. This CDR3 contains 14 residues.

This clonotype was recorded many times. As DNA, the CDR3 is TGCAGCGTTGAAGATGACACGAGCTCCTACAATGAGCAGTTCTTC. Translation gives CSVEDDTSSYNEQFF. The chain carries TRBV29-1 and TRBJ2-1, with D unclear. This CDR3 contains 15 residues. V gave up 0 bases and J gave up 0 bases, with 9 bases separating them. Germline V gene data show CDR1 as SQVTM and CDR2 as ANQGSEA.